The next 2 T cell receptor beta chains were all read from a single sample in a study of brain T cells in children with intractable seizures. Sequencing was performed with immunoSEQ multiplex PCR; in TCRdb, only in-frame clones are kept and a portion is missing. Altogether about 120,000 clones are present, 90% to 95% being singletons, with the ten largest covering more than 3%. Source: peripheral blood, taken at surgery. These receptors came from a boy under three years old with hemimegalencephaly and intractable seizures.

J is TRBJ2-1 and V is TRBV28; 7 bases are a match to TRBD2. The V gene end was trimmed by 10 bases and the J gene end by 4 bases; junction bases not matched to a gene: 10. The CDR3 extends over 14 amino acids. CDR1 MDHEN and CDR2 SYDVKM come from the germline V gene. CDR3 sequence: CATTPSGTYNEQFF. The CDR3 DNA follows: TGTGCCACCACCCCCAGCGGGACTTACAATGAGCAGTTCTTC.

There are a few counts of this clone. DNA of the CDR3: TGTGCCAGCAGTGAACAGGGTTTAGGCAATCAGCCCCAGCATTTT. Amino acids: CASSEQGLGNQPQHF. The chain is built from TRBV6-1 and TRBJ1-5, with D maybe TRBD1 (5 bases). The V end lost 2 bases, the J end lost 2 bases, and 10 bases lay between the germline ends. CDR1 is MNHNS and CDR2 is SASEGT in the germline V gene. The CDR3 totals 15 residues.